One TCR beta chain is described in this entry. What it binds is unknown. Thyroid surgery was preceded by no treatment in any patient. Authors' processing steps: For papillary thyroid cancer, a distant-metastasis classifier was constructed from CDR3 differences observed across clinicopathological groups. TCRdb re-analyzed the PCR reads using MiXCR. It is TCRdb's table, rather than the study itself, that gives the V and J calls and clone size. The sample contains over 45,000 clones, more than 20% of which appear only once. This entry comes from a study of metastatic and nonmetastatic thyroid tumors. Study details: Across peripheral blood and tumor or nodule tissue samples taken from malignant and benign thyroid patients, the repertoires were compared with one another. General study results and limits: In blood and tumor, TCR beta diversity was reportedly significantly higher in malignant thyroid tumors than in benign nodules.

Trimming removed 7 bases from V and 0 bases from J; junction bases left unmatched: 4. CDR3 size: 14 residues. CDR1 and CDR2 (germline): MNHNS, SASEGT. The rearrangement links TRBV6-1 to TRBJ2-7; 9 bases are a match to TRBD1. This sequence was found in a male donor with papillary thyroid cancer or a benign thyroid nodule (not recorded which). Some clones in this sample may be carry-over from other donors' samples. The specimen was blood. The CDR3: CASNRDRVSYEQYF. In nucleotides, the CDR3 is TGTGCCAGCAACCGGGACAGGGTCTCCTACGAGCAGTACTTC.